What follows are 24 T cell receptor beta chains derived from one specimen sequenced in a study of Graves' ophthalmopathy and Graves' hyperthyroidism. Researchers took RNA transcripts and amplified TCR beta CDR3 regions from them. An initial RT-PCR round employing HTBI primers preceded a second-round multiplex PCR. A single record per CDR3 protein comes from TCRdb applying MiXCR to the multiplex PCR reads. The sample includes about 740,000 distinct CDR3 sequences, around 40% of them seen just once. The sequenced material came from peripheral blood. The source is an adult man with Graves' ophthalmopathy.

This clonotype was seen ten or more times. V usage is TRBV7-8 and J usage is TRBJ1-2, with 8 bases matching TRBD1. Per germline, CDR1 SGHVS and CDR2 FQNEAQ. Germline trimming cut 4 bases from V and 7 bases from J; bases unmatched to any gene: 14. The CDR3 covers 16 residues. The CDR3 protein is CASSSSGGGLITGYTF. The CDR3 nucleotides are TGTGCCAGCAGCTCCTCAGGGGGCGGTCTTATTACTGGCTACACCTTC. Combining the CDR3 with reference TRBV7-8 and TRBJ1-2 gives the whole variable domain GAGVSQSPRYKVAKRGQDVALRCDPISGHVSLFWYQQALGQGPEFLTYFQNEAQLDKSGLPSDRFFAERPEGSVSTLKIQRTQQEDSAVYLCASSSSGGGLITGYTFGSGTRLTVV.

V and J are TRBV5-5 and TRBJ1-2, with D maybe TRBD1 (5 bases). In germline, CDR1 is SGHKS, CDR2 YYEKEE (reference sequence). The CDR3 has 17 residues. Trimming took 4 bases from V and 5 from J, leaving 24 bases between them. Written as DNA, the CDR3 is TGTGCCAGCAGCCCTTTACACGGGGCAGCGGCGAGGTATGGCTACACCTTC. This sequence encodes CASSPLHGAAARYGYTF.

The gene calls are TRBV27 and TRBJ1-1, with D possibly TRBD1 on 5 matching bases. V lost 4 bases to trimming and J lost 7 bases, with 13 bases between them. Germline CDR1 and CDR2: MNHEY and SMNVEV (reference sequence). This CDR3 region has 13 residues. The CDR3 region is CASSSRNQGEAFF. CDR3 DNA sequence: TGTGCCAGCAGTTCAAGAAATCAGGGTGAAGCTTTCTTT.

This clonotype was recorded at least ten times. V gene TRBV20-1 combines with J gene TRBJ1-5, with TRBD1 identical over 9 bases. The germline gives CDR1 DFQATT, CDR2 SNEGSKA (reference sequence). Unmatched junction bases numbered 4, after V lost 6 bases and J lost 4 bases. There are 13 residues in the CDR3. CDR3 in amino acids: CSALGQGNQPQHF. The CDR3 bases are TGCAGTGCCCTTGGACAGGGGAATCAGCCCCAGCATTTT.

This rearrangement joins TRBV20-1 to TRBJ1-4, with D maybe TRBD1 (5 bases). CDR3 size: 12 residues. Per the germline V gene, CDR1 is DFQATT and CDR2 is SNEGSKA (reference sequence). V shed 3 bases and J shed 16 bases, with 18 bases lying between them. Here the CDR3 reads CSASEGLGTRFF. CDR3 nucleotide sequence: TGCAGTGCTAGTGAAGGTCTGGGGACTCGGTTTTTT.

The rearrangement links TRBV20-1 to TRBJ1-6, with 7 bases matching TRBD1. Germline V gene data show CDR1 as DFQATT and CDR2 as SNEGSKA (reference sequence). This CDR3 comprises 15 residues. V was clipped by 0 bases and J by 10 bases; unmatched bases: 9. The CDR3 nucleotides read TGCAGTGCTAGAGAAACTTCAGGGGGTGTCTCACCCCTCCACTTT. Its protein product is CSARETSGGVSPLHF.

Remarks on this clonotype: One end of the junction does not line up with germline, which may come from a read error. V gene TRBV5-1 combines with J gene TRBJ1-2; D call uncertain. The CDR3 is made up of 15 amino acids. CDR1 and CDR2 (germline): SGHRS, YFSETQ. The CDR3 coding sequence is TGTGCCAGCAGCTTGGGTTCCCGAACTAACTATGGCTACACCTTC. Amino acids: CASSLGSRTNYGYTF. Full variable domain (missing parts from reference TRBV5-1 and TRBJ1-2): KAGVTQTPRYLIKTRGQQVTLSCSPISGHRSVSWYQQTPGQGLQFLFEYFSETQRNKGNFPGRFSGRQFSNSRSEMNVSTLELGDSALYLCASSLGSRTNYGYTFGSGTRLTVV.

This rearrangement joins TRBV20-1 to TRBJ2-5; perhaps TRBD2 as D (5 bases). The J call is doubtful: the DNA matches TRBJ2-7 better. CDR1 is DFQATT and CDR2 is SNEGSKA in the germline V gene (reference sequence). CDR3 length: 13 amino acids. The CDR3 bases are TGCAGTGCTAGGACAACAACTCGGGGCGAGCAGTACTTC. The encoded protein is CSARTTTRGEQYF.

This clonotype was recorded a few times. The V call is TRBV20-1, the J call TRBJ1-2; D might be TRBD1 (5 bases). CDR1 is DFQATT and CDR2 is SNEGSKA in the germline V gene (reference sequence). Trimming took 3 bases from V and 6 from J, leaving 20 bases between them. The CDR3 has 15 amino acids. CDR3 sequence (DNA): TGCAGTGCTAGGAGATTATGGGGGACTCGAAATGGCTACACCTTC. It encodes CSARRLWGTRNGYTF.

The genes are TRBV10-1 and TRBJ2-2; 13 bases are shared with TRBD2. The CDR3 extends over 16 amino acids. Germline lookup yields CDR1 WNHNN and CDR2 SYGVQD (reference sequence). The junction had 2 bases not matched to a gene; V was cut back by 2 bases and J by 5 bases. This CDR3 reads CASSEGTSGITGELFF. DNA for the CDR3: TGCGCCAGCAGTGAGGGGACTAGCGGGATAACCGGGGAGCTGTTTTTT.

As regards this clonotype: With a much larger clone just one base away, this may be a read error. CDR3 in amino acids: CASSPRTSGSSTGELFF. The CDR3 coding sequence is TGTGCCAGCAGCCCCCGGACTAGCGGGTCGAGCACCGGGGAGCTGTTTTTT. The chain couples TRBV11-2 to TRBJ2-2; the match to TRBD2 covers 11 bases. The CDR3 has 17 amino acids. Germline lookup yields CDR1 SGHAT and CDR2 FQNNGV. Losses at the gene ends were 5 bases for V and 4 bases for J; bases not matched to a gene: 9.

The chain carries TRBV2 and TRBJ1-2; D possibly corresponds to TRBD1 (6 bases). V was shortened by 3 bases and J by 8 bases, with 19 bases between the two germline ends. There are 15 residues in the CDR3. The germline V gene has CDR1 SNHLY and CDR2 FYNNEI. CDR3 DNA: TGTGCCAGCAGTGATCTTGCGGGGGGCGGATACGGCTACACCTTC. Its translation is CASSDLAGGGYGYTF.

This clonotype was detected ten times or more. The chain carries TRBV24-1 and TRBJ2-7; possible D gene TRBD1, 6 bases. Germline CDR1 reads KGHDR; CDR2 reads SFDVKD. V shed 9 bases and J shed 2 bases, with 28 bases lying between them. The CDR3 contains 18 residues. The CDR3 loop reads CATSAPPPIGQITYEQYF. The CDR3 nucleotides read TGTGCCACCTCCGCTCCACCCCCAATAGGACAGATTACCTACGAGCAGTACTTC.

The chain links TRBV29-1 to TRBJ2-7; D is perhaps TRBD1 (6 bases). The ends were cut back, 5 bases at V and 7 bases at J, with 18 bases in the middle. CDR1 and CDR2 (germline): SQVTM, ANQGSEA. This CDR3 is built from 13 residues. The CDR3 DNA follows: TGCAGCGTTTTACAGGGATCCTACAATGAGCAGTACTTC. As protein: CSVLQGSYNEQYF.

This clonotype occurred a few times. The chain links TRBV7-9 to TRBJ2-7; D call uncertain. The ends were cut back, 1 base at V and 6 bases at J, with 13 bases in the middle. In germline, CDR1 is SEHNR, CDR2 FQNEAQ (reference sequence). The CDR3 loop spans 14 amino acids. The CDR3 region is CASSLVSGFGEQYF. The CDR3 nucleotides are TGTGCCAGCAGCTTAGTTAGTGGATTTGGCGAGCAGTACTTC.

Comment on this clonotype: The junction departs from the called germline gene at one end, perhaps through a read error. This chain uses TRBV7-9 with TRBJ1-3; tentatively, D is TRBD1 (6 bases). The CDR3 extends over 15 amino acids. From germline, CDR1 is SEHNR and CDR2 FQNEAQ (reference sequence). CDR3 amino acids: CASSSTGFSGDTIYF. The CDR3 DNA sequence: TGTGCCAGCAGCTCTACAGGGTTCTCTGGAGACACCATATATTTT.

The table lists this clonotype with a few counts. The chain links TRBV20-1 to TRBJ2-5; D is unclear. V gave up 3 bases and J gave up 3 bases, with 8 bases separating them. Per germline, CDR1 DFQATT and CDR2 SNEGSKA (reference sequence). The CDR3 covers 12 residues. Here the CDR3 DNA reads TGCAGTGCTAGGTCGGCGGAAGAGACCCAGTACTTC. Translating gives CSARSAEETQYF.

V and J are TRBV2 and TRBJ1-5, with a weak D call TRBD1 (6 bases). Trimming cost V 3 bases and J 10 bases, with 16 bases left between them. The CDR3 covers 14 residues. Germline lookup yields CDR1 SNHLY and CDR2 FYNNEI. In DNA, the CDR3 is TGTGCCAGCAGTGACTCAGGGGATGTCATTCCCCAGCATTTT. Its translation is CASSDSGDVIPQHF.

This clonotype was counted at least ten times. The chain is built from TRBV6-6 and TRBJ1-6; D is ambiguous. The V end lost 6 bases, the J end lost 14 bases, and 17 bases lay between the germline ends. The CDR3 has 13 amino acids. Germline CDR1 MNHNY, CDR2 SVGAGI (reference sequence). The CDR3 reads CASSPAGGRALHF. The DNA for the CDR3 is TGTGCCAGCAGCCCAGCTGGCGGACGGGCCCTCCACTTT.

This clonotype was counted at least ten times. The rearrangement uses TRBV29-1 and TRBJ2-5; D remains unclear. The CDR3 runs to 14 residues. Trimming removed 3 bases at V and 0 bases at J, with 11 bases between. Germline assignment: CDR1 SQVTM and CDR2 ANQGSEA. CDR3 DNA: TGCAGCGTTGATGGGCTTGGGAACCAAGAGACCCAGTACTTC. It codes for CSVDGLGNQETQYF.

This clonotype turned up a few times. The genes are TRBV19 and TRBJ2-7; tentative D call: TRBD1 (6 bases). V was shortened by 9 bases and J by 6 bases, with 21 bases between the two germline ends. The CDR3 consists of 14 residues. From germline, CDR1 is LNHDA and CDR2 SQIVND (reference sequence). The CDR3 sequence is CASAAGQSRVEQYF. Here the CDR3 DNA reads TGTGCCAGCGCCGCTGGACAGTCACGGGTCGAGCAGTACTTC.

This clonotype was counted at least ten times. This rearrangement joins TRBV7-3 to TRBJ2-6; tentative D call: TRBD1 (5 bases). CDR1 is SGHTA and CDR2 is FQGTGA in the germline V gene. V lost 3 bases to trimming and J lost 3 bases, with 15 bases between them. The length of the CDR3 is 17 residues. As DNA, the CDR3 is TGTGCCAGCAGCTTCGAAGGGGCCTTCGGTGGGGCCAACGTCCTGACTTTC. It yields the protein CASSFEGAFGGANVLTF.

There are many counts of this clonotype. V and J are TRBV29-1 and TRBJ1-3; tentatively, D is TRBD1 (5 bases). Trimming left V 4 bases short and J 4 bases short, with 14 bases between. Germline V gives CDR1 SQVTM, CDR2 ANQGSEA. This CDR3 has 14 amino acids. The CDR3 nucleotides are TGCAGCGTTGGGCCCGGGACTGCCGGAAACACCATATATTTT. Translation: CSVGPGTAGNTIYF. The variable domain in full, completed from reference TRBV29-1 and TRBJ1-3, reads SAVISQKPSRDICQRGTSLTIQCQVDSQVTMMFWYRQQPGQSLTLIATANQGSEATYESGFVIDKFPISRPNLTFSTLTVSNMSPEDSSIYLCSVGPGTAGNTIYFGEGSWLTVV.

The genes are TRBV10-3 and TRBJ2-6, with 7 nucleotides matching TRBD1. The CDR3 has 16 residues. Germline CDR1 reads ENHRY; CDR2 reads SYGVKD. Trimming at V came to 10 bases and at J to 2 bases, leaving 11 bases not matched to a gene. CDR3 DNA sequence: TGTGCCAGCACCCTCACAACAGGGGCTGGGGCCAACGTCCTGACTTTC. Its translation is CASTLTTGAGANVLTF.